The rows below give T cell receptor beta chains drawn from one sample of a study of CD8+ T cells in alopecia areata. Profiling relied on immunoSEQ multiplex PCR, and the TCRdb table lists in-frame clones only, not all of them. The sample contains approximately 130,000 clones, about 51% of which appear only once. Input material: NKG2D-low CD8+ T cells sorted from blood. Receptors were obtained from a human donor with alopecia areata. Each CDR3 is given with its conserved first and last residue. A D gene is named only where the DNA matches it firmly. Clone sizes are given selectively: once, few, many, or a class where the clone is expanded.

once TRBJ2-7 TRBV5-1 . CASSLPQGRWPEQYF TGCGCCAGCAGCTTACCCCAGGGACGTTGGCCCGAGCAGTACTTC
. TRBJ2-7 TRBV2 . CASSDLQAQAYEQYF TGTGCCAGCAGTGATTTGCAGGCGCAGGCCTACGAGCAGTACTTC
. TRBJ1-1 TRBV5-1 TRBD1 CASSAGQGAFF TGCGCCAGCAGCGCGGGACAGGGGGCTTTCTTT
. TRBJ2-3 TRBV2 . CASSEGSTDTQYF TGTGCCAGCAGTGAAGGGAGCACAGATACGCAGTATTTT
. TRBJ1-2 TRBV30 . CAWSSGQVTNYGYTF TGTGCCTGGAGTTCTGGACAAGTAACTAACTATGGCTACACCTTC
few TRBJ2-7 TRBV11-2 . CASSLTDYEQYF TGTGCCAGCAGCTTGACGGACTACGAGCAGTACTTC
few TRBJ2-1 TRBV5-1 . CASSLVGGDEQFF TGCGCCAGCAGCTTGGTCGGCGGGGATGAGCAGTTCTTC
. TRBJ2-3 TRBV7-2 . CASSLVLADPDTQYF TGTGCCAGCAGCTTAGTGTTGGCAGATCCAGATACGCAGTATTTT
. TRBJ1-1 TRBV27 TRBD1 CASTNRGGVTEAFF TGTGCCAGCACTAACAGGGGCGGGGTCACTGAAGCTTTCTTT
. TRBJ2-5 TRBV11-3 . CASSLGDNLYQETQYF TGTGCCAGCAGCTTAGGAGACAACTTGTACCAAGAGACCCAGTACTTC
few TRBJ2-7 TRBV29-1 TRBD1 CSVNTGQGSTGAYEQYF TGCAGCGTAAACACGGGACAGGGCTCAACTGGGGCCTACGAGCAGTACTTC
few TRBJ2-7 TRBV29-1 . CSVGDFHEQYF TGCAGCGTTGGGGACTTTCACGAGCAGTACTTC
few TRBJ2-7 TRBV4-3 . CASSQEGMGDYEQYF TGCGCCAGCAGCCAAGAGGGGATGGGGGACTACGAGCAGTACTTC
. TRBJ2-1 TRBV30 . CAWGEQFF TGTGCCTGGGGTGAGCAGTTCTTC
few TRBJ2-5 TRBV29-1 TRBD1 CSVEDPGQGNGETQYF TGCAGCGTTGAAGACCCGGGACAGGGTAATGGAGAGACCCAGTACTTC
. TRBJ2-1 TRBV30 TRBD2 CAWRELAGESNEQFF TGTGCCTGGAGGGAGCTAGCGGGAGAGTCCAATGAGCAGTTCTTC
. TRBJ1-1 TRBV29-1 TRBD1 CSVDPSPQGGETEAFF TGCAGCGTTGACCCCTCCCCCCAAGGGGGCGAAACTGAAGCTTTCTTT
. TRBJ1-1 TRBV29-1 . CSVGGSEAFF TGCAGCGTGGGGGGGAGTGAAGCTTTCTTT
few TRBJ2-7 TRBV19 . CASSIAGTSYEQYF TGTGCCAGTAGCATCGCCGGGACAAGCTACGAGCAGTACTTC
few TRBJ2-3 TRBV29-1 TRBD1 CSVEDRDGQGDLASSTDTQYF TGCAGCGTTGAAGATCGGGATGGACAGGGCGATTTGGCCTCGAGCACAGATACGCAGTATTTT
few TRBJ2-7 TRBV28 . CASSLWTEQYF TGTGCCAGCAGTTTGTGGACAGAGCAGTACTTC
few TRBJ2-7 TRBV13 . CASSLVGDKGYEQYF TGTGCCAGCAGCTTGGTCGGCGATAAGGGGTACGAGCAGTACTTC
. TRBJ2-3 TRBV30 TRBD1 CAWTVTGGVTDTQYF TGTGCCTGGACCGTGACAGGGGGAGTGACAGATACGCAGTATTTT
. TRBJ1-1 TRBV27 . CASSPQGRATEAFF TGTGCCAGCAGTCCGCAGGGTAGGGCCACTGAAGCTTTCTTT